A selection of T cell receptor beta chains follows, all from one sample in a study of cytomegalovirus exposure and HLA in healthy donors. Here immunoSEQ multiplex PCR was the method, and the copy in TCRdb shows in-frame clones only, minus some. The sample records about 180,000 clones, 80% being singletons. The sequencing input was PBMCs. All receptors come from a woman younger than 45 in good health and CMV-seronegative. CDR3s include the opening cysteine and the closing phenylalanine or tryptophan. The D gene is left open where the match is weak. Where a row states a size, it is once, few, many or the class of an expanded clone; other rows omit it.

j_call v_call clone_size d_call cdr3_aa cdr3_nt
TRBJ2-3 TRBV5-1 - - CASSENPRRGTDTQYF TGCGCCAGCAGCGAGAACCCGCGGAGAGGCACAGATACGCAGTATTTT
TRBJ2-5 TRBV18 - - CASSPGQIETQYF TGTGCCAGCTCACCTGGACAGATAGAGACCCAGTACTTC
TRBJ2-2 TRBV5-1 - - CASSFGGNTGELFF TGCGCCAGCAGCTTCGGGGGTAACACCGGGGAGCTGTTTTTT
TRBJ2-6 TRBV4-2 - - CASSQASDSRSGANVLTF TGTGCCAGCAGCCAAGCGTCCGATTCGCGGTCTGGGGCCAACGTCCTGACTTTC
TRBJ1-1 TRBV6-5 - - CASSGWAPNTEAFF TGTGCCAGCAGTGGCTGGGCACCTAACACTGAGGCTTTCTTT
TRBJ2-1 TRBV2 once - CASTELGRHEQFF TGTGCCAGCACCGAACTAGGCAGGCATGAGCAGTTCTTC
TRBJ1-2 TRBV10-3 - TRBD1 CAITRDSYGYTF TGTGCCATCACTAGGGACAGCTATGGCTACACCTTC
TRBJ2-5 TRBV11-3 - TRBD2 CASSTGTSGGIQETQYF TGTGCCAGCAGCACAGGGACTAGCGGGGGGATCCAAGAGACCCAGTACTTC
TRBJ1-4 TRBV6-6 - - CASSSLRLGENEKLFF TGTGCCAGCAGTTCTCTCCGACTCGGGGAAAATGAAAAACTGTTTTTT
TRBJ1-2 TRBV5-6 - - CASSLVRGDGYTF TGTGCCAGCAGCTTGGTCCGGGGTGACGGCTACACCTTC
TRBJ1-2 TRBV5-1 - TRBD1 CASSLGDRGGYGYTF TGCGCCAGCAGCTTGGGGGACAGGGGGGGCTATGGCTACACCTTC
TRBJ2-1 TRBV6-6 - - CASSYRLDEQFF TGTGCCAGCAGTTACAGACTAGACGAGCAGTTCTTC
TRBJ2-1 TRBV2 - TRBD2 CASSGGGAIYNEQFF TGTGCCAGCAGTGGCGGGGGGGCCATTTACAATGAGCAGTTCTTC
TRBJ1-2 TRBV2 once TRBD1 CASSGDRGNYGYTF TGTGCCAGCAGTGGGGACAGGGGGAACTATGGCTACACCTTC
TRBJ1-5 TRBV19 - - CASSIGQAYQPQHF TGTGCCAGTAGTATCGGTCAGGCATATCAGCCCCAGCATTTT
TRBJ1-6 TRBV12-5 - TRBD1 CASGLNPGGWNSPLHF TGTGCTAGTGGTTTGAACCCAGGGGGTTGGAATTCACCCCTCCACTTT
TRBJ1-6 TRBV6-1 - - CASSGTINSPLHF TGTGCCAGCAGTGGGACAATTAATTCACCCCTCCACTTT
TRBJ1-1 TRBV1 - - CTSSQGATEAFF TGCACCAGCAGCCAGGGGGCCACTGAAGCTTTCTTT
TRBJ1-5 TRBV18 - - CASSSKDSRGSNQPQHF TGTGCCAGCTCTTCAAAGGACAGCCGCGGGAGCAATCAGCCCCAGCATTTT
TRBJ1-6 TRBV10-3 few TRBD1 CAIKARDRDGSPLHF TGTGCCATCAAGGCACGGGACAGGGATGGTTCACCCCTCCACTTT
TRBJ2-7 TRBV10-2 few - CASSDPYYEQYF TGCGCCAGCAGTGACCCTTATTACGAGCAGTACTTC
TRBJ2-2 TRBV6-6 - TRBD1 CASRTGGTGELFF TGTGCCAGCAGAACAGGGGGGACCGGGGAGCTGTTTTTT
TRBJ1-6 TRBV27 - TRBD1 CASRQQGATSPLHF TGTGCCAGCAGGCAACAGGGGGCGACCTCACCCCTCCACTTT
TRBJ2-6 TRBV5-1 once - CASSQPGSGANVLTF TGCGCCAGCAGCCAGCCGGGGTCTGGGGCCAACGTCCTGACTTTC
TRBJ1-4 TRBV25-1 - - CASSEWAGTEKLFF TGTGCCAGCAGTGAATGGGCGGGGACTGAAAAACTGTTTTTT
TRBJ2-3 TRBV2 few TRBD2 CASLVTGLASTDTQYF TGTGCCAGCCTAGTAACGGGACTAGCTAGCACAGATACGCAGTATTTT
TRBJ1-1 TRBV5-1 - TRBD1 CASSYDDRTGSTEAFF TGCGCCAGCAGTTATGACGACAGGACAGGGAGCACTGAAGCTTTCTTT
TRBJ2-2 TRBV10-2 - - CASSESQGMTGELFF TGCGCCAGCAGTGAGTCACAGGGCATGACCGGGGAGCTGTTTTTT
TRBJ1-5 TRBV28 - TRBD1 CASSPRAWTGVRGQPQHF TGTGCCAGCAGTCCCCGGGCATGGACAGGGGTTCGTGGGCAGCCCCAGCATTTT
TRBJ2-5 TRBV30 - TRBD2 CAWSLSWLAGETQYF TGTGCCTGGAGTCTATCCTGGCTAGCGGGGGAGACCCAGTACTTC
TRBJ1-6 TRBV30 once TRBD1 CAWRPRDRYNSPLHF TGTGCCTGGAGACCCCGGGACAGATATAATTCACCCCTCCACTTT
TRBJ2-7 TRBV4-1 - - CASSQDPYEQYF TGCGCCAGCAGCCAAGACCCGTACGAGCAGTACTTC
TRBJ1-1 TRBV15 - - CATSRDLGNTEAFF TGTGCCACCAGCAGAGATCTAGGAAACACTGAAGCTTTCTTT
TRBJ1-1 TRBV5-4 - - CASSSRQKTFSPEAFF TGTGCCAGCAGCTCACGACAGAAGACCTTTAGTCCTGAAGCTTTCTTT
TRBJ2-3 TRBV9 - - CASSVLSQGSTDTQYF TGTGCCAGCAGCGTCCTCTCCCAGGGAAGCACAGATACGCAGTATTTT
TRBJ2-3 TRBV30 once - CAWSGISGDTQYF TGTGCCTGGAGTGGGATCTCCGGGGATACGCAGTATTTT
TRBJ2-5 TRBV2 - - CASSEFNTQETQYF TGTGCCAGCAGTGAATTTAACACCCAAGAGACCCAGTACTTC
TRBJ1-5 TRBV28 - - CASSFQRQTNQPQHF TGTGCCAGCAGTTTTCAAAGACAGACCAATCAGCCCCAGCATTTT
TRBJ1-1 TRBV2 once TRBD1 CASSFSQGAAEAFF TGTGCCAGCAGTTTTTCACAGGGGGCTGCTGAAGCTTTCTTT
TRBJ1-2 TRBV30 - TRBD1 CAWTGTGDYGYTF TGTGCCTGGACCGGGACAGGGGACTATGGCTACACCTTC
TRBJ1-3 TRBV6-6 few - CASILKGGSGNTIYF TGTGCCAGCATCCTCAAAGGGGGATCTGGAAACACCATATATTTT
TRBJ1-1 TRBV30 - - CAWSVRGNTEAFF TGTGCCTGGAGTGTAAGGGGGAACACTGAAGCTTTCTTT
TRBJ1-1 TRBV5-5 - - CASSLSPGTEAFF TGTGCCAGCAGCTTGAGTCCAGGTACTGAAGCTTTCTTT
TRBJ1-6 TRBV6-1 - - CAIDDRNANSPLHF TGTGCCATCGACGACAGGAACGCTAATTCACCCCTCCACTTT
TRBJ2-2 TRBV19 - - CASSISDTGELFF TGTGCCAGTAGTATATCCGACACCGGGGAGCTGTTTTTT
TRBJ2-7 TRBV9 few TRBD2 CASSPGPRGSGEQYF TGTGCCAGCAGCCCCGGGCCGCGGGGGTCGGGTGAGCAGTACTTC
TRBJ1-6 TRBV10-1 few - CASRGQKNSPLHF TGCGCCAGCAGAGGACAGAAGAATTCACCCCTCCACTTT
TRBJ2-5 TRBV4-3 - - CASSPLEGSTETQYF TGCGCCAGCAGCCCCCTTGAAGGTAGCACTGAGACCCAGTACTTC
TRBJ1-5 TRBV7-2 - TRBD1 CASSSGQGAGSNQPQHF TGTGCCAGCAGCTCCGGACAGGGGGCAGGTAGCAATCAGCCCCAGCATTTT
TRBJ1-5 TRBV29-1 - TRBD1 CSVVGTGRNQPQHF TGCAGCGTTGTGGGGACAGGGCGCAATCAGCCCCAGCATTTT
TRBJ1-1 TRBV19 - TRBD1 CASSTGVWTEAFF TGTGCCAGTTCGACAGGGGTTTGGACTGAAGCTTTCTTT
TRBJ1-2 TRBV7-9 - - CASSFNRDGYTF TGTGCCAGCAGCTTCAACAGGGACGGCTACACCTTC